The 27 T cell receptor beta chains below all came from one sample that was sequenced in a study of CD8 T cells in Susac syndrome. Random hexamers were used to reverse transcribe the RNA input (about 0.5 to 1 ug). MiXCR, applied by TCRdb to the immunoSEQ multiplex PCR reads, yields one record per CDR3 protein. This table holds tens of thousands of distinct CDR3 sequences, approximately 95% found once. Source material: CD8+ T cells from PBMCs. These receptors originate from a human donor with Susac syndrome.

The genes are TRBV28 and TRBJ2-5; no firm D call. V gave up 3 bases and J gave up 9 bases, with 14 bases separating them. This CDR3 comprises 13 residues. CDR1 and CDR2 from the germline V gene are MDHEN and SYDVKM. The CDR3 region has the DNA TGTGCCAGCAGTTTGCCCATGGTCTCCCCCCAGTACTTC. This encodes CASSLPMVSPQYF.

This rearrangement joins TRBV3-1 to TRBJ2-5; TRBD2 agrees at 9 bases. Germline CDR1 and CDR2: LGHDT and YNNKEL (reference sequence). With 0 bases clipped from V and 3 bases from J, the junction kept 2 bases outside the gene matches. This CDR3 is 15 amino acids long. In DNA form, the CDR3 reads TGTGCCAGCAGCCAAGATCGACTAGCGGAAGAGACCCAGTACTTC. It specifies CASSQDRLAEETQYF.

The chain couples TRBV6-2 or TRBV6-3 to TRBJ2-7, with D unclear. The CDR3 consists of 13 residues. Per germline, CDR1 MNHEY and CDR2 SVGEGT. With 4 bases removed from V and 5 bases from J, the gap between germline ends came to 12 bases. This chain's CDR3 is CASSSRLVNEQYF. The CDR3 DNA is TGTGCCAGCAGTTCCAGACTTGTAAACGAGCAGTACTTC.

A few counts support this clonotype. The chain carries TRBV7-3 and TRBJ1-1; perhaps TRBD1 as D (6 bases). The CDR3 covers 13 residues. CDR1 is SGHTA, CDR2 FQGTGA, per germline. V was trimmed by 5 bases and J by 1 base, leaving 8 bases between them. The CDR3 DNA sequence: TGTGCCAGCAGCCAGGACAGGAACACTGAAGCTTTCTTT. Translation: CASSQDRNTEAFF. The full variable domain, its missing parts supplied by reference TRBV7-3 and TRBJ1-1, is GAGVSQTPSNKVTEKGKYVELRCDPISGHTALYWYRQSLGQGPEFLIYFQGTGAADDSGLPNDRFFAVRPEGSVSTLKIQRTERGDSAVYLCASSQDRNTEAFFGQGTRLTVV.

The rearrangement uses TRBV2 and TRBJ2-1; TRBD2 matches at 10 bases. This CDR3 is built from 15 residues. V gave up 6 bases and J gave up 2 bases; unmatched junction bases: 4. Looked up from germline, CDR1 is SNHLY and CDR2 is FYNNEI. As DNA, the CDR3 is TGTGCCAGCAGACCTAGCGGGGGACCCTACAATGAGCAGTTCTTC. Protein sequence: CASRPSGGPYNEQFF. The full variable domain, with the rest looked up from reference TRBV2 and TRBJ2-1, is EPEVTQTPSHQVTQMGQEVILRCVPISNHLYFYWYRQILGQKVEFLVSFYNNEISEKSEIFDDQFSVERPDGSNFTLKIRSTKLEDSAMYFCASRPSGGPYNEQFFGPGTRLTVL.

The rearrangement links TRBV27 to TRBJ2-7, with a possible D match to TRBD1 (6 bases). Trimming cost V 7 bases and J 3 bases, with 19 bases left between them. The CDR3 sequence is 15 residues long. Germline V CDR1 and CDR2: MNHEY, SMNVEV (reference sequence). The CDR3 sequence is CASKISGTNIYEQYF. For the CDR3, the DNA is TGTGCCAGCAAAATCTCCGGGACAAATATCTACGAGCAGTACTTC.

The chain is built from TRBV29-1 and TRBJ2-2, with a weak D call TRBD1 (6 bases). The CDR3 spans 12 residues. CDR1 and CDR2 from the germline V gene are SQVTM and ANQGSEA. The V end lost 4 bases, the J end lost 4 bases, and 7 bases lay between the germline ends. CDR3 sequence (DNA): TGCAGCGTTGTAGGGGGCACCGGGGAGCTGTTTTTT. Residues: CSVVGGTGELFF.

The J gene is TRBJ2-7, the V gene TRBV3-1; D may be TRBD2 (6 bases). V lost 4 bases, J lost 2 bases, and 12 bases lay in between. CDR1 LGHDT and CDR2 YNNKEL come from the germline V gene (reference sequence). The CDR3 sequence is 14 residues long. In DNA, the CDR3 is TGTGCCAGCAGCCCCGAGTGGGGGGCCTACGAGCAGTACTTC. Its protein is CASSPEWGAYEQYF.

V usage is TRBV9 and J usage is TRBJ1-2; D is ambiguous. The CDR3 length is 12 residues. V lost 7 bases, J lost 6 bases, and 13 bases lay in between. CDR1 and CDR2 (germline): SGDLS, YYNGEE. CDR3: CASGPGSDGYTF. The CDR3 region has the DNA TGTGCCAGCGGGCCGGGTTCGGATGGCTACACCTTC.

The chain employs TRBV5-4 and TRBJ2-1; D gene uncertain. This CDR3 has 12 residues. V gave up 4 bases and J gave up 2 bases, with 4 bases separating them. Germline CDR1 SGHNT, CDR2 YYREEE (reference sequence). CDR3 region: CASSRAYNEQFF. CDR3 nucleotide sequence: TGTGCCAGCAGCCGTGCCTACAATGAGCAGTTCTTC.

This sequence joins TRBV7-2 and TRBJ1-3; D is unclear. The CDR3 is 14 residues long. Germline CDR1 is SGHTA and CDR2 is FQGNSA. V shed 5 bases and J shed 0 bases, with 8 bases lying between them. The CDR3 reads CASSPGVSGNTIYF. The CDR3 coding sequence is TGTGCCAGCAGCCCGGGAGTCTCTGGAAACACCATATATTTT.

This clonotype showed up just once. This chain joins TRBV11-2 and TRBJ2-1, with D possibly being TRBD1 (5 bases). In germline, CDR1 is SGHAT, CDR2 FQNNGV. V dropped 3 bases and J dropped 8 bases, with 14 bases sitting between them. The CDR3 extends over 14 amino acids. Here the CDR3 reads CASSFGAPADEQFF. Here the CDR3 DNA reads TGTGCCAGCAGCTTTGGGGCTCCGGCGGATGAGCAGTTCTTC.

The V and J genes are TRBV14 and TRBJ1-4; 8 nucleotides align to TRBD1. Germline V CDR1 and CDR2: SGHDN, FVKESK. The junction had 9 bases not matched to a gene; V was cut back by 3 bases and J by 6 bases. The CDR3 has 16 amino acids. This CDR3 reads CASSHEVGTGHEKLFF. CDR3 bases: TGTGCCAGCAGCCATGAGGTTGGGACAGGACATGAAAAACTGTTTTTT.

The chain carries TRBV20-1 and TRBJ2-5; the match to TRBD1 covers 7 bases. Germline V CDR1 and CDR2: DFQATT, SNEGSKA (reference sequence). J lost 5 bases, V lost 3 bases, and 3 bases had no gene match. This CDR3 is 12 amino acids long. The CDR3 protein is CSASSRGETQYF. CDR3 sequence (DNA): TGCAGTGCTAGTAGCAGGGGGGAGACCCAGTACTTC.

CDR3 protein: CSAREGGTEAFF. CDR3 nucleotides: TGCAGTGCTAGGGAGGGGGGAACTGAAGCTTTCTTT. The V and J genes are TRBV20-1 and TRBJ1-1, with D perhaps TRBD1 (6 bases). V was trimmed by 3 bases and J by 5 bases, leaving 10 bases between them. CDR3 length: 12 amino acids. CDR1 and CDR2 from the germline V gene are DFQATT and SNEGSKA (reference sequence).

The chain uses TRBV5-8 and TRBJ1-4, with D perhaps matching TRBD1 (6 bases). Germline CDR1 is SGHTS and CDR2 is YDEGEE. CDR3 length: 14 amino acids. V lost 4 bases, J lost 8 bases, and 15 bases lay in between. The DNA for the CDR3 is TGTGCCAGCAGCCGGGGGGCAGGGATGGAAAAACTGTTTTTT. Translation: CASSRGAGMEKLFF.

This rearrangement joins TRBV9 to TRBJ2-1; D gene uncertain. V lost 0 bases and J 2 bases, leaving 9 bases between the germline ends. Germline-derived CDR1 and CDR2 are SGDLS and YYNGEE. This CDR3 is built from 15 residues. CDR3 in DNA: TGTGCCAGCAGCGTAGGCCTGGACCCCTACAATGAGCAGTTCTTC. Its translation is CASSVGLDPYNEQFF.

This rearrangement joins TRBV6-5 to TRBJ2-7, with 7 bases matching TRBD2. CDR1 and CDR2 (germline): MNHEY, SVGAGI. J lost 2 bases, V lost 0 bases, and 10 bases had no gene match. The length of the CDR3 is 17 residues. CDR3 DNA: TGTGCCAGCAGTTACTCTCTAGAGACGGGGAGGGCCTACGAGCAGTACTTC. It yields the protein CASSYSLETGRAYEQYF.

V gene TRBV27 combines with J gene TRBJ1-2; D is ambiguous. The CDR3 has 12 residues. Germline V CDR1 and CDR2: MNHEY, SMNVEV (reference sequence). With 5 bases removed from V and 8 bases from J, the gap between germline ends came to 12 bases. The CDR3 protein is CASSKGSRGYTF. The DNA of the CDR3 is TGTGCCAGCAGTAAAGGGTCGCGAGGCTACACCTTC.

This sequence joins TRBV28 and TRBJ1-5; TRBD1 agrees at 7 bases. J lost 4 bases, V lost 7 bases, and 7 bases had no gene match. In germline, CDR1 is MDHEN, CDR2 SYDVKM. This CDR3 is 14 amino acids long. In nucleotides, the CDR3 is TGTGCCAGCAACCGGCTCAGGGGGAATCAGCCCCAGCATTTT. Residues: CASNRLRGNQPQHF.

The rearrangement links TRBV27 to TRBJ2-7, with D unclear. V was pared by 0 bases and J by 3 bases, with 6 bases between. The V gene's germline CDR1 is MNHEY and CDR2 SMNVEV (reference sequence). CDR3 size: 13 residues. CDR3 bases: TGTGCCAGCAGTTTATCGGGGATCTACGAGCAGTACTTC. Amino acids: CASSLSGIYEQYF.

This sequence joins TRBV19 and TRBJ2-7; the D gene is possibly TRBD1 (6 bases). CDR1 and CDR2 (germline): LNHDA, SQIVND (reference sequence). This CDR3 is 14 amino acids long. Between the trimmed V and J ends, which lost 5 bases and 0 bases, there was a span of 11 bases. DNA for the CDR3: TGTGCCAGTAGTTCCCGGGACACCTCCTACGAGCAGTACTTC. This gives the protein CASSSRDTSYEQYF.

The chain combines TRBV7-9 with TRBJ1-1, with unresolved D. With 1 base removed from V and 5 bases from J, the gap between germline ends came to 11 bases. Germline V gene lookup returns CDR1 SEHNR and CDR2 FQNEAQ (reference sequence). The CDR3 is 14 amino acids. CDR3 region: CASSLEGPGTEAFF. The CDR3, as DNA: TGTGCCAGCAGCTTAGAAGGGCCGGGGACTGAAGCTTTCTTT.

The count of this clonotype is one. The V and J genes are TRBV11-2 and TRBJ2-3, with D unclear. Trimming cost V 5 bases and J 4 bases, with 13 bases left between them. CDR3 size: 14 residues. CDR1 is SGHAT and CDR2 is FQNNGV in the germline V gene. The CDR3 region is CASSVRPVADTQYF. In nucleotides, the CDR3 is TGTGCCAGCAGCGTCAGACCGGTTGCAGATACGCAGTATTTT.

V usage is TRBV6-4 and J usage is TRBJ1-3; 8 bases align to TRBD1. Germline loops: CDR1 MRHNA, CDR2 SNTAGT. Unmatched junction bases numbered 6, after V lost 6 bases and J lost 2 bases. The CDR3 length is 15 residues. CDR3 nucleotides: TGTGCCAGCAGATTGGACAGGGACCCTGGAAACACCATATATTTT. It translates to CASRLDRDPGNTIYF.

The chain is built from TRBV4-1 and TRBJ2-1; D uncertain. Germline-derived CDR1 and CDR2 are MGHRA and YSYEKL. The V and J ends lost 3 bases and 8 bases respectively, with 8 bases between them. This CDR3 contains 12 residues. CDR3 bases: TGCGCCAGCAGCCATGGGCCGGATGAGCAGTTCTTC. Translated, it gives CASSHGPDEQFF.

The V gene is TRBV4-1, the J gene TRBJ2-3; 8 bases match TRBD2. Germline V gives CDR1 MGHRA, CDR2 YSYEKL. Germline trimming cut 4 bases from V and 3 bases from J; bases unmatched to any gene: 6. CDR3 length: 15 residues. The CDR3 region is CASSLRSGGTDTQYF. The CDR3 bases are TGCGCCAGCAGCCTTCGCAGCGGGGGTACAGATACGCAGTATTTT.